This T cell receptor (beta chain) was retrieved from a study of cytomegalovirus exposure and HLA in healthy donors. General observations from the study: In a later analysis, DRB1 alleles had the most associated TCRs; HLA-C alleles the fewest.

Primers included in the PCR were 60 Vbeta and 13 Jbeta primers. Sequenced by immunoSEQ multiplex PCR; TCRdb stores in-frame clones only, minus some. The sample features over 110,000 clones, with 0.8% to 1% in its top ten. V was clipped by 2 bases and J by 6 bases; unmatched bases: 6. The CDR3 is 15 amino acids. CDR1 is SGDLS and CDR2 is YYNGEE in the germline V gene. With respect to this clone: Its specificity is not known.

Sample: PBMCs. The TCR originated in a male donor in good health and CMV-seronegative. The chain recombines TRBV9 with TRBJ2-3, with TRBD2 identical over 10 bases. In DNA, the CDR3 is TGTGCCAGCAGCGTCAGCGGGGGGGGTCTTGATACGCAGTATTTT. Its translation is CASSVSGGGLDTQYF.